This T cell receptor beta chain was captured by sequencing in a study of CD8+ T cells in alopecia areata. RNA was isolated and reverse transcribed to cDNA, the sequencing template. Assay used: immunoSEQ multiplex PCR; TCRdb lists only in-frame clones, some missing. The sample gives 140,000 to 150,000 clones, 75% to 90% of which show up once; roughly 16% is in the top ten. Per the germline V gene, CDR1 is KGHSH and CDR2 is LQKENI. The CDR3 covers 13 residues. The V and J ends lost 2 bases and 10 bases respectively, with 12 bases between them. The TCR sequence derives from a human donor with alopecia areata. The material sequenced was CD8+ T cells sorted from blood, taken at week 0. The V gene is TRBV18, the J gene TRBJ2-1; tentative D call: TRBD2 (5 bases). CDR3 bases: TGTGCCAGCTCACCAGGGAGTCTGGAGGAGCAGTTCTTC. Residues: CASSPGSLEEQFF.